This paragraph covers one T cell receptor beta chain sequence. The repertoire was sequenced with immunoSEQ multiplex PCR; TCRdb's copy has only in-frame clones and lacks some. Among roughly 500,000 clones listed, roughly 74% were seen once. The CDR3 has 14 amino acids. The germline V gene encodes CDR1 LGHNA and CDR2 YSLEER. The V segment lost 3 bases and the J segment 6 bases; nucleotides outside the gene matches: 2. These data are taken from a study of shared T cell receptors in the human thymus. The same data also went into a second study, on human thymus T cells.

The TCR sequence derives from a boy under two years old with a congenital heart defect. V is TRBV4-3 and J is TRBJ2-1; TRBD2 agrees at 10 bases. The sequenced sample consisted of thymocytes. The CDR3 bases are TGCGCCAGCAGCCAGCGGACTAGCGGCAATGAGCAGTTCTTC. Amino acids: CASSQRTSGNEQFF.